This T cell receptor beta chain originates from a study of molecular identifiers for immune sequencing clone quantification. With 0 bases removed from V and 7 bases from J, the gap between germline ends came to 11 bases. Germline loops: CDR1 SGHRS, CDR2 YFSETQ. The CDR3 spans 15 residues. TCRdb re-analysed the PCR reads in MiXCR, keeping a single row per CDR3 protein. The table lists 85,000 to 130,000 distinct CDR3 sequences, about 35% of them singletons. This clonotype was counted a few times. The genes are TRBV5-1 and TRBJ1-6; possibly TRBD1 for D (5 bases). The sequenced sample consisted of naive CD8+ T cells from blood, with Jurkat cell RNA spiked in. Sample subset: FACS-sorted CD8+CD4-CCR7+CD45RA+ naive T cells. The receptor was isolated from a human donor in good health. Some libraries in this study had Jurkat cell RNA spiked in. In DNA form, the CDR3 reads TGCGCCAGCAGCTTGGCCGGGGGTTGGAATTCACCCCTCCACTTT. Encoded protein: CASSLAGGWNSPLHF.